The 30 T cell receptor beta chains in this list originate from one sample, sequenced in a study of beta chain features in type 1 diabetes. General observations from the study: Type 1 diabetes patients had moderately but significantly shorter TCRB CDR3s in all four CD4+ subsets.

These receptors lack a known antigen. Sequenced material consisted of expressed TCRB transcripts (all of the isolated RNA was reverse transcribed). Repertoires were generated with immunoSEQ multiplex PCR, while TCRdb's copy carries only in-frame clones and drops some. This repertoire shows 500,000 to 800,000 clones, around 12% found once; its top ten account for more than 0.1%. The sample was naive CD4+ T cells from blood. These receptors came from a man aged 30 to 45 with type 1 diabetes.

The chain employs TRBV7-2 and TRBJ2-4; 7 bases are shared with TRBD1. Germline trimming cut 2 bases from V and 13 bases from J; bases unmatched to any gene: 5. Looked up from germline, CDR1 is SGHTA and CDR2 is FQGNSA. The CDR3 is made up of 12 amino acids. CDR3 amino acids: CASSLQRQGQYF. Here the CDR3 DNA reads TGTGCCAGCAGCTTACAACGACAGGGCCAGTACTTC.

This clone has a single count. This chain links TRBV4-1 with TRBJ2-1; a weak D match, TRBD2 (5 bases). The germline gives CDR1 MGHRA, CDR2 YSYEKL. V gave up 0 bases and J gave up 9 bases, with 12 bases separating them. This CDR3 is 14 amino acids long. The CDR3 DNA reads TGCGCCAGCAGCCAAGAGTACGGGGAGAGTGAGCAGTTCTTC. Encoded protein: CASSQEYGESEQFF.

Only a few counts were recorded for this clone. The chain combines TRBV28 with TRBJ1-2; D remains unclear. Germline lookup yields CDR1 MDHEN and CDR2 SYDVKM. This CDR3 contains 17 residues. V was shortened by 2 bases and J by 1 base, with 17 bases between the two germline ends. The CDR3 nucleotides are TGTGCCAGCAGTTTAAGGGTCGCCTTCACGGTTAACTATGGCTACACCTTC. Encoded protein: CASSLRVAFTVNYGYTF.

This clone was seen a few times. The genes are TRBV2 and TRBJ2-7; 12 nucleotides agree with TRBD2. CDR3 size: 14 residues. With V trimmed by 5 bases and J by 4 bases, 3 bases remained unmatched. Germline CDR1 is SNHLY and CDR2 is FYNNEI. In nucleotides, the CDR3 is TGTGCCAGCAGTTGGACTAGCGGGGCTTACGAGCAGTACTTC. Protein sequence: CASSWTSGAYEQYF.

As to this clone: Other DNA sequences in the sample encode the same CDR3. V and J are TRBV30 and TRBJ1-5; 7 bases align to TRBD1. The length of the CDR3 is 13 residues. Germline CDR1 GTSNPN, CDR2 SVGIG (reference sequence). Losses at the gene ends were 3 bases for V and 6 bases for J; bases not matched to a gene: 5. CDR3 in DNA: TGTGCCTGGAGCCCCCAGGGGGGTCAGCCCCAGCATTTT. Its protein is CAWSPQGGQPQHF.

This clone appeared a few times. The chain recombines TRBV5-1 with TRBJ2-3; unclear D gene. Germline values: CDR1 SGHRS, CDR2 YFSETQ. CDR3 length: 14 amino acids. The V end was cut by 0 bases, the J end by 7 bases, with 12 bases between. DNA of the CDR3: TGCGCCAGCAGCTTGGCCGAGGACCCCCATACGCAGTATTTT. Encoded protein: CASSLAEDPHTQYF. Variable domain in full (rest from reference TRBV5-1 and TRBJ2-3): KAGVTQTPRYLIKTRGQQVTLSCSPISGHRSVSWYQQTPGQGLQFLFEYFSETQRNKGNFPGRFSGRQFSNSRSEMNVSTLELGDSALYLCASSLAEDPHTQYFGPGTRLTVL.

The V and J genes are TRBV11-2 and TRBJ1-6, with D possibly being TRBD1 (5 bases). CDR3 size: 19 residues. Germline V gives CDR1 SGHAT, CDR2 FQNNGV. Deletions cut 4 bases from V and 3 bases from J, with 22 bases between. The CDR3 nucleotides read TGTGCCAGCAGCTCCCTAACTTGGGGGAATTGGGGCTATAATTCACCCCTCCACTTT. This encodes CASSSLTWGNWGYNSPLHF.

The chain carries TRBV29-1 and TRBJ2-7; TRBD1 matches at 7 bases. J was trimmed by 4 bases and V by 6 bases; bases with no gene match: 15. This CDR3 has 15 residues. Germline V lookup: CDR1 SQVTM, CDR2 ANQGSEA. The CDR3 region is CSVVAGTESPYEQYF. DNA for the CDR3: TGCAGCGTCGTCGCCGGGACAGAGTCTCCTTACGAGCAGTACTTC.

Only a few counts were recorded for this clone. The chain uses TRBV2 and TRBJ2-3; TRBD2 agrees at 11 bases. The germline gives CDR1 SNHLY, CDR2 FYNNEI. The CDR3 runs 17 residues. V shed 5 bases, J shed 2 bases, and the junction held 9 bases outside the gene matches. The CDR3 nucleotides are TGTGCCAGCAGTCCGACGACTAGCGGGGTTCTCACAGATACGCAGTATTTT. Encoded protein: CASSPTTSGVLTDTQYF.

This clone was observed a handful of times. This sequence joins TRBV4-3 and TRBJ2-1, with TRBD1 identical over 8 bases. This CDR3 is built from 18 residues. CDR1 and CDR2 (germline): LGHNA, YSLEER. Losses at the gene ends were 0 bases for V and 5 bases for J; bases not matched to a gene: 12. The CDR3 protein is CASSQEPSRQGPNNEQFF. As DNA, the CDR3 is TGCGCCAGCAGCCAAGAACCGTCCCGACAGGGGCCCAACAATGAGCAGTTCTTC.

This clone was seen only a few times. The chain is built from TRBV5-4 and TRBJ2-1; 7 nucleotides match TRBD1. The germline gives CDR1 SGHNT, CDR2 YYREEE (reference sequence). V lost 2 bases, J lost 2 bases, and 4 bases stayed unmatched. This CDR3 comprises 15 residues. CDR3: CASSFGTAPYNEQFF. Written as DNA, the CDR3 is TGTGCCAGCAGCTTCGGGACAGCCCCCTACAATGAGCAGTTCTTC. Full variable domain (missing parts from reference TRBV5-4 and TRBJ2-1): ETGVTQSPTHLIKTRGQQVTLRCSSQSGHNTVSWYQQALGQGPQFIFQYYREEENGRGNFPPRFSGLQFPNYSSELNVNALELDDSALYLCASSFGTAPYNEQFFGPGTRLTVL.

The CDR3 reads CASSQAGQGIGFGGYTF. DNA for the CDR3: TGCGCCAGCAGCCAAGCAGGACAGGGAATCGGCTTCGGTGGCTACACCTTC. The V and J genes are TRBV4-3 and TRBJ1-2; 8 bases line up with TRBD1. The germline gives CDR1 LGHNA, CDR2 YSLEER. The CDR3 has 17 amino acids. Trimming cost V 1 base and J 7 bases; bases outside gene matches: 14.

This clone was recorded a few times. V is TRBV10-1 and J is TRBJ1-4; perhaps TRBD1 as D (6 bases). Trimming stripped 4 bases from V and 3 bases from J, with 12 bases between. The CDR3 runs 15 residues. Germline V gene data show CDR1 as WNHNN and CDR2 as SYGVQD (reference sequence). CDR3 in DNA: TGCGCCAGCAGTGGAGGGGACACGTCTAATGAAAAACTGTTTTTT. It specifies CASSGGDTSNEKLFF.

This clone has only a few counts. DNA of the CDR3: TGTGCCATGACCGGGTCAGGGGGCGAGGACGAGCAGTACTTC. Amino acid sequence: CAMTGSGGEDEQYF. This chain links TRBV10-3 with TRBJ2-7; TRBD1 agrees at 8 bases. The germline V gene encodes CDR1 ENHRY and CDR2 SYGVKD. The length of the CDR3 is 14 residues. Trimming cost V 9 bases and J 5 bases; bases outside gene matches: 12.

CDR3 bases: TGTGCCAGCAGTGAATTTCGGGGTACGCAGTATTTT. It specifies CASSEFRGTQYF. The chain combines TRBV2 with TRBJ2-3; weak D call: TRBD2 (5 bases). Trimming removed 2 bases at V and 8 bases at J, with 8 bases between. This CDR3 spans 12 amino acids. The V gene's germline CDR1 is SNHLY and CDR2 FYNNEI.

The V gene is TRBV18, the J gene TRBJ1-1, with a tentative D call TRBD1 (6 bases). The V gene lost 6 bases and the J gene lost 7 bases, with 18 bases spanning the gap. The germline V gene encodes CDR1 KGHSH and CDR2 LQKENI. The CDR3 consists of 14 residues. CDR3 bases: TGTGCCAGCTCGCAATCCGGGACAAGCGGTGAAGCTTTCTTT. It translates to CASSQSGTSGEAFF. Variable domain in full (rest from reference TRBV18 and TRBJ1-1): NAGVMQNPRHLVRRRGQEARLRCSPMKGHSHVYWYRQLPEEGLKFMVYLQKENIIDESGMPKERFSAEFPKEGPSILRIQQVVRGDSAAYFCASSQSGTSGEAFFGQGTRLTVV.

Only a few counts were recorded for this clone. This chain connects TRBV20-1 to TRBJ1-2; maybe TRBD1 (6 bases). This CDR3 has 11 amino acids. Germline assignment: CDR1 DFQATT and CDR2 SNEGSKA (reference sequence). V was pared by 5 bases and J by 7 bases, with 11 bases between. In DNA, the CDR3 is TGCAGTGCTTGGGGCAGGGGTGGCTACACCTTC. Translating it yields CSAWGRGGYTF.

This chain joins TRBV18 and TRBJ1-3; D is unresolved. V gave up 5 bases and J gave up 0 bases, with 14 bases separating them. The CDR3 has 16 residues. The V gene's germline CDR1 is KGHSH and CDR2 LQKENI. The CDR3 spells CASSRSDIPSGNTIYF. CDR3 sequence (DNA): TGTGCCAGCTCAAGAAGCGACATACCCTCTGGAAACACCATATATTTT.

Only a few counts were recorded for this clone. J is TRBJ2-5 and V is TRBV7-9; either TRBD1 or TRBD2 may supply D (6 bases each). Deletions cut 1 base from V and 7 bases from J, with 10 bases between. From germline, CDR1 is SEHNR and CDR2 FQNEAQ (reference sequence). This CDR3 has 13 residues. CDR3 sequence reads: CASSLEGGLTQYF. The DNA for the CDR3 is TGTGCCAGCAGCTTAGAAGGGGGGTTGACCCAGTACTTC.

This rearrangement joins TRBV2 to TRBJ1-2; TRBD1 might be the D (5 bases). Germline CDR1 SNHLY, CDR2 FYNNEI. The CDR3 sequence is 13 residues long. Trimming left V 8 bases short and J 2 bases short, with 12 bases between. This CDR3 reads CASGAGRNYGYTF. Here the CDR3 DNA reads TGTGCCAGCGGGGCAGGACGAAACTATGGCTACACCTTC.

The chain combines TRBV19 with TRBJ2-3; no clear D. CDR3 length: 12 residues. CDR1 and CDR2 (germline): LNHDA, SQIVND (reference sequence). The V end was cut by 4 bases, the J end by 6 bases, with 8 bases between. The CDR3 sequence is CASSNLRDTQYF. CDR3 DNA sequence: TGTGCCAGTAGTAATTTGCGGGATACGCAGTATTTT. The variable domain in full, with the rest retrieved from reference TRBV19 and TRBJ2-3, is DGGITQSPKYLFRKEGQNVTLSCEQNLNHDAMYWYRQDPGQGLRLIYYSQIVNDFQKGDIAEGYSVSREKKESFPLTVTSAQKNPTAFYLCASSNLRDTQYFGPGTRLTVL.

This clone was seen only a few times. The V gene is TRBV15, the J gene TRBJ1-6; D gene uncertain. Trimming cost V 3 bases and J 7 bases, with 10 bases left between them. This CDR3 is 14 amino acids long. Germline CDR1 LNHNV, CDR2 YYDKDF (reference sequence). CDR3 bases: TGTGCCACCAGCAGGACGAACGGGAATTCACCCCTCCACTTT. Amino acids: CATSRTNGNSPLHF.

The chain is built from TRBV19 and TRBJ1-1; TRBD1 is a possible D gene (6 bases). The V end was cut by 11 bases, the J end by 7 bases, with 23 bases between. Germline CDR1 and CDR2: LNHDA and SQIVND (reference sequence). The CDR3 is made up of 14 amino acids. The CDR3 DNA sequence: TGTGCCTGTTGGAGCTTTAACAGGGAAGGTGAAGCTTTCTTT. Translation gives CACWSFNREGEAFF. The full variable domain, its missing parts supplied by reference TRBV19 and TRBJ1-1, is DGGITQSPKYLFRKEGQNVTLSCEQNLNHDAMYWYRQDPGQGLRLIYYSQIVNDFQKGDIAEGYSVSREKKESFPLTVTSAQKNPTAFYLCACWSFNREGEAFFGQGTRLTVV.

This sequence joins TRBV10-3 and TRBJ1-2; D not certain. V was trimmed by 7 bases and J by 4 bases, leaving 13 bases between them. The CDR3 length is 13 residues. The germline V gene has CDR1 ENHRY and CDR2 SYGVKD. The CDR3 is CAITSGNRYGYTF. DNA of the CDR3: TGTGCCATCACATCAGGCAATCGCTATGGCTACACCTTC.

The CDR3 is CASSKGDRRGEKLFF. As DNA, the CDR3 is TGTGCCAGTAGTAAGGGGGACAGGAGAGGCGAAAAACTGTTTTTT. The chain employs TRBV19 and TRBJ1-4; 8 bases line up with TRBD1. J gave up 8 bases and V 4 bases, and 9 bases lay outside the gene matches. This CDR3 contains 15 residues. Germline V gene lookup returns CDR1 LNHDA and CDR2 SQIVND (reference sequence).

A few counts support this clone. This chain connects TRBV5-1 to TRBJ2-5, with D hard to call. CDR1 SGHRS and CDR2 YFSETQ come from the germline V gene. The CDR3 covers 14 residues. Trimming took 0 bases from V and 1 from J, leaving 7 bases between them. The CDR3: CASSLVPAQETQYF. The CDR3, as DNA: TGCGCCAGCAGCTTGGTGCCCGCCCAAGAGACCCAGTACTTC.

The chain employs TRBV5-1 and TRBJ2-7, with D possibly TRBD1 on 5 matching bases. The germline gives CDR1 SGHRS, CDR2 YFSETQ. V was cut by 0 bases and J by 5 bases, with 18 bases left in between. This CDR3 spans 16 amino acids. The CDR3: CASSLGYGQTPDEQYF. CDR3 sequence (DNA): TGCGCCAGCAGCTTGGGATACGGACAAACCCCAGACGAGCAGTACTTC.

The V and J genes are TRBV5-4 and TRBJ2-7, with 7 bases that match TRBD1. The CDR3 runs 14 residues. With 4 bases clipped from V and 5 bases from J, the junction kept 9 bases outside the gene matches. Germline assignment: CDR1 SGHNT and CDR2 YYREEE (reference sequence). The CDR3 nucleotides are TGTGCCAGCAGCGCCAACAGGGGTACCGACGAGCAGTACTTC. This gives the protein CASSANRGTDEQYF.

This clone has a handful of counts. This chain links TRBV11-3 with TRBJ2-1, with 7 positions matching TRBD1. Germline V lookup: CDR1 SGHNT, CDR2 YENEEA. Trimming took 5 bases from V and 5 from J; bases not matched to a gene: 6. The CDR3 sequence is 14 residues long. For the CDR3, the DNA is TGTGCCAGCAGCCTACAAGGGACAGACAATGAGCAGTTCTTC. Translating it yields CASSLQGTDNEQFF.

This clone has just a few counts. The chain employs TRBV5-1 and TRBJ1-2; 9 bases map to TRBD1. V shed 3 bases and J 1 base; nucleotides not matched to a gene: 4. This CDR3 spans 15 amino acids. In germline, CDR1 is SGHRS, CDR2 YFSETQ. CDR3 in amino acids: CASSSGQGVNYGYTF. CDR3 nucleotide sequence: TGCGCCAGCAGCTCGGGACAGGGAGTTAACTATGGCTACACCTTC.